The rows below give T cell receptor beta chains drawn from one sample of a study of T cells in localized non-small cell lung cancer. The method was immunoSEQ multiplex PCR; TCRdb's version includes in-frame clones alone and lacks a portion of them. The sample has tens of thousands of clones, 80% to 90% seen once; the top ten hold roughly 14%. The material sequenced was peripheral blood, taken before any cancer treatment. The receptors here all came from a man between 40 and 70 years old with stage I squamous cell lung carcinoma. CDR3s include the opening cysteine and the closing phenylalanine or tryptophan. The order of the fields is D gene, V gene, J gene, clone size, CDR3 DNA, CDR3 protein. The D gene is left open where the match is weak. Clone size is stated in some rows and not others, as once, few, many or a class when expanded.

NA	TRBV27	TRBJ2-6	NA	TGTGCCAGCGGGAGAGACAGATACCTCTCTGGGGCCAACGTCCTGACTTTC	CASGRDRYLSGANVLTF
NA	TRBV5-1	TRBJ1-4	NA	TGCGCCAGCAGAGGATGGTCAACTAATGAAAAACTGTTTTTT	CASRGWSTNEKLFF
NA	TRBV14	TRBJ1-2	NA	TGTGCCAGCAGCCCGTCAGGGTGGGGCTACACCTTC	CASSPSGWGYTF
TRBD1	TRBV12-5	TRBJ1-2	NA	TGTGCTAGTGGTCCCACAGGGGTCTATGGCTACACCTTC	CASGPTGVYGYTF
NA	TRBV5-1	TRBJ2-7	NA	TGCGCCAGCAGCTTGGAACTAATGGGAGAGCAGTACTTC	CASSLELMGEQYF
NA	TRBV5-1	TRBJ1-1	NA	TGCGCCAGCAGCCCGGGACACCAAAACACTGAAGCTTTCTTT	CASSPGHQNTEAFF
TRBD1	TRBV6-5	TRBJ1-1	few	TGTGCCAGCAACCAGGGACAGGGAAGAAACACTGAAGCTTTCTTT	CASNQGQGRNTEAFF
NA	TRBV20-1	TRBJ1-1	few	TGCAGCGTTGGGGTCCGGGAAGCTTTCTTT	CSVGVREAFF
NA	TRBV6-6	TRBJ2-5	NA	TGTGCCAGCAGTTTCCCGGGACAACCGCCGGTGGCCCAGTACTTC	CASSFPGQPPVAQYF
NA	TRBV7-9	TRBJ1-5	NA	TGTGCCAGCAGCTTAGAAGGTTTAGGGACTGGTCGCAATCAGCCCCAGCATTTT	CASSLEGLGTGRNQPQHF
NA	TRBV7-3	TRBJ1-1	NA	TGTGCCAGCAGCCCCTCTGGGGGCACTGAAGCTTTCTTT	CASSPSGGTEAFF
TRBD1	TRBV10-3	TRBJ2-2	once	TGTGCCATCAGTGTCGGACAGGGGGCCCCCGGGGAGCTGTTTTTT	CAISVGQGAPGELFF
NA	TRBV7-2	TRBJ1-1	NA	TGTGCCAGCAGCCCTCGGATGAACACTGAAGCTTTCTTT	CASSPRMNTEAFF
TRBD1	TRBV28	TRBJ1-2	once	TGTGCCAGCAGAGGGACAGGGCCCTTCCCCGGGGGCTACACCTTC	CASRGTGPFPGGYTF